The 17 T cell receptor beta chains given below trace back to one sample, sequenced in a study of blood T cell repertoires in COVID-19. Using immunoSEQ multiplex PCR, the repertoire was profiled, and TCRdb retains in-frame clones only, with some absent. Of about 34,000 clones listed, 80% to 90% are singletons. What was sequenced was peripheral blood. These TCRs come from a man in his fifties or sixties with active COVID-19.

The CDR3 loop is CASSQDSGVETQYF. CDR3 DNA: TGTGCCAGCAGTCAAGACAGTGGAGTGGAGACCCAGTACTTC. The chain carries TRBV5-6 and TRBJ2-5; tentatively, D is TRBD1 (5 bases). Germline V CDR1 and CDR2: SGHDT, YYEEEE. The germline V and J ends were trimmed by 5 bases and 5 bases, with 16 bases remaining between them. CDR3 length: 14 residues.

This clone was picked up a small number of times. The DNA for the CDR3 is TGTGCCAGTAGTATCCTCCGACAGGGAGACAATTCACCCCTCCACTTT. As protein: CASSILRQGDNSPLHF. The V call is TRBV19, the J call TRBJ1-6, with TRBD1 identical over 7 bases. Germline assignment: CDR1 LNHDA and CDR2 SQIVND (reference sequence). After removal of 3 bases from V and 7 bases from J, the junction contained 9 bases not matched to a gene. CDR3 length equals 16 residues.

V usage is TRBV28 and J usage is TRBJ1-1, with a tentative D call TRBD1 (6 bases). The V gene's germline CDR1 is MDHEN and CDR2 SYDVKM. Trimming removed 2 bases at V and 5 bases at J, with 15 bases between. This CDR3 spans 15 amino acids. The CDR3 loop is CASSLEGVKATEAFF. For the CDR3, the DNA is TGTGCCAGCAGTTTAGAGGGGGTTAAGGCGACTGAAGCTTTCTTT.

The chain carries TRBV30 and TRBJ2-1, with TRBD2 matching 7 bases. Germline CDR1 GTSNPN, CDR2 SVGIG (reference sequence). The CDR3 loop spans 14 amino acids. The J segment lost 5 bases and the V segment lost 2 bases, leaving 6 bases of the junction unmatched. CDR3 nucleotides: TGTGCCTGGAGTACAACTAGCGTTAACAATGAGCAGTTCTTC. As protein: CAWSTTSVNNEQFF.

The V call is TRBV7-2, the J call TRBJ2-3, with no clear D. CDR3 length: 15 residues. The V gene lost 1 base and the J gene lost 6 bases, with 14 bases spanning the gap. From germline, CDR1 is SGHTA and CDR2 FQGNSA. The CDR3 coding sequence is TGTGCCAGCAGCTTAGGCCCCGGGTCCGGGGATACGCAGTATTTT. Its protein product is CASSLGPGSGDTQYF.

This chain's CDR3 is CASSRLGEGPQETQYF. The CDR3 DNA sequence: TGTGCCAGCAGCCGACTAGGGGAAGGGCCCCAAGAGACCCAGTACTTC. The rearrangement uses TRBV3-1 (or the pseudogene TRBV3-2) and TRBJ2-5; D is perhaps TRBD2 (6 bases). Germline values: CDR1 LGHDT, CDR2 YNNKEL (reference sequence). CDR3 length: 16 residues. The V and J ends lost 4 bases and 1 base respectively, with 16 bases between them.

The rearrangement joins TRBV28 to TRBJ1-2, with D unresolved. The germline V gene encodes CDR1 MDHEN and CDR2 SYDVKM. The CDR3 runs to 14 residues. Trimming took off 3 bases at V and 0 bases at J, with 8 bases between the two ends. The CDR3 here is CASSFVRANYGYTF. DNA of the CDR3: TGTGCCAGCAGTTTCGTCCGTGCTAACTATGGCTACACCTTC.

CDR3 loop: CASSLVDRGNGYTF. CDR3 DNA: TGTGCCAGCAGCTTAGTTGACAGGGGTAATGGCTACACCTTC. The chain has TRBV5-6 and TRBJ1-2, with 8 bases aligning to TRBD1. This CDR3 is built from 14 residues. Germline CDR1 SGHDT, CDR2 YYEEEE. With 2 bases clipped from V and 6 bases from J, the junction kept 6 bases outside the gene matches.

This chain links TRBV27 with TRBJ2-2; 12 bases map to TRBD1. After removal of 5 bases from V and 7 bases from J, the junction contained 14 bases not matched to a gene. The CDR3 consists of 18 residues. Germline CDR1 is MNHEY and CDR2 is SMNVEV (reference sequence). The CDR3 DNA is TGTGCCAGCAGTCGGGGGCTTGGGGGACAGGGGGCATTCGGGGAGCTGTTTTTT. Translation gives CASSRGLGGQGAFGELFF.

V and J are TRBV19 and TRBJ2-2; 11 bases agree with TRBD2. Germline assignment: CDR1 LNHDA and CDR2 SQIVND (reference sequence). Trimming removed 2 bases from V and 5 bases from J; junction bases left unmatched: 1. The length of the CDR3 is 15 residues. The DNA for the CDR3 is TGTGCCAGTAGTATAACTAGCGGGAGTACCGGGGAGCTGTTTTTT. It translates to CASSITSGSTGELFF. The whole variable domain, remainder taken from reference TRBV19 and TRBJ2-2, is DGGITQSPKYLFRKEGQNVTLSCEQNLNHDAMYWYRQDPGQGLRLIYYSQIVNDFQKGDIAEGYSVSREKKESFPLTVTSAQKNPTAFYLCASSITSGSTGELFFGEGSRLTVL.

This rearrangement joins TRBV2 to TRBJ2-5; D is perhaps TRBD1 (5 bases). Trimming removed 8 bases at V and 7 bases at J, with 17 bases between. CDR1 is SNHLY, CDR2 FYNNEI, per germline. CDR3 size: 13 residues. DNA for the CDR3: TGTGCCAGCCGGCAGGGTAGAGAAGGGACCCAGTACTTC. The encoded protein is CASRQGREGTQYF. Full variable domain (missing parts from reference TRBV2 and TRBJ2-5): EPEVTQTPSHQVTQMGQEVILRCVPISNHLYFYWYRQILGQKVEFLVSFYNNEISEKSEIFDDQFSVERPDGSNFTLKIRSTKLEDSAMYFCASRQGREGTQYFGPGTRLLVL.

This clone was recorded only once. The chain employs TRBV11-3 and TRBJ2-3, with 8 positions matching TRBD1. This CDR3 spans 12 amino acids. From germline, CDR1 is SGHNT and CDR2 YENEEA. The ends lost 10 bases at V and 3 bases at J; junction bases unmatched: 3. The CDR3 coding sequence is TGTGCCACCCGGACAGGGACAGATACGCAGTATTTT. It yields the protein CATRTGTDTQYF.

J is TRBJ2-5 and V is TRBV21-1; the D segment call TRBD2 is taken from the table without a DNA check. TRBV21-1 is flagged as a pseudogene. This CDR3 contains 14 residues. The CDR3 region has the DNA TGTGCCAGCAGACTATGCCCGGGTGTGGAGACCCAGTACTTC. Protein product: CASRLCPGVETQYF.

CDR3 region: CASSLGGTNEKLFF. The DNA of the CDR3 is TGCGCCAGCAGCTTGGGAGGTACTAATGAAAAACTGTTTTTT. V usage is TRBV5-1 and J usage is TRBJ1-4; no reliable D call. Germline CDR1 is SGHRS and CDR2 is YFSETQ. Trimming cost V 0 bases and J 2 bases, with 5 bases left between them. The CDR3 covers 14 residues.

This sequence joins TRBV15 and TRBJ1-3, with a possible D match to TRBD1 (5 bases). The CDR3 consists of 13 residues. Trimming took 4 bases from V and 3 from J, leaving 7 bases between them. Germline V gene data show CDR1 as LNHNV and CDR2 as YYDKDF (reference sequence). The CDR3 bases are TGTGCCACCAGCACCAGGGTTGGAAACACCATATATTTT. Translation gives CATSTRVGNTIYF.

The J gene is TRBJ2-1, the V gene TRBV7-8; 10 nucleotides line up with TRBD2. Germline CDR1 reads SGHVS; CDR2 reads FQNEAQ. Trimming took 0 bases from V and 9 from J; bases not matched to a gene: 11. The CDR3 has 17 residues. This CDR3 reads CASSLALPSGRGIEQFF. The CDR3 DNA follows: TGTGCCAGCAGCTTAGCGTTGCCCAGCGGGAGGGGCATTGAGCAGTTCTTC.

The rearrangement joins TRBV5-1 to TRBJ2-2; TRBD1 matches 7 bases. From germline, CDR1 is SGHRS and CDR2 YFSETQ. With V trimmed by 6 bases and J by 6 bases, 14 bases remained unmatched. The CDR3 length is 16 residues. The CDR3 bases are TGCGCCAGCAAGCCAATATCCACAGGGGAGCCCGGGGAGCTGTTTTTT. It specifies CASKPISTGEPGELFF.